This T cell receptor beta chain was sequenced during a study of blood T cell repertoires in COVID-19. The CDR3 consists of 16 residues. V lost 4 bases and J lost 2; bases outside the gene matches: 9. CDR1 and CDR2 from the germline V gene are SGHTA and FQGNSA. Assay: immunoSEQ multiplex PCR; the TCRdb copy retains only in-frame clones and omits some. The table includes 200,000 to 250,000 clones, around 88% detected once. This TCR derives from a man in his late teens or twenties with active or convalescent COVID-19. The chain is built from TRBV7-2 and TRBJ2-7, with 9 bases aligning to TRBD1. The sample consisted of peripheral blood. The CDR3 region is CASSSTGTGLAYEQYF. The CDR3 coding sequence is TGTGCCAGCAGCTCTACCGGGACAGGGCTTGCCTACGAGCAGTACTTC.